The clone carrying this T cell receptor (beta chain) turned up a few times. The target antigen is unknown. The record originates from a study of blood T cells in healthy people across ages. Study results and caveats: Roughly linear age-related decline in beta diversity appeared, significant by age approximately 40.

Primers used in a second PCR of roughly 6 to 12 cycles were a sample-barcoded 5' primer and a J-beta primer mix. TCRdb ran MiXCR on the 5' RACE reads and lists one entry per CDR3 protein. The table lists 540,000 or so distinct CDR3 sequences, approximately 25% of them singletons. The same sample was also used in a study of T cells of mothers and their children.

The source is a boy aged 5 to 17 in good health. The sequencing input was blood.

The CDR3 region is CASSYSRDRVYGYTF. The CDR3 DNA follows: TGTGCCAGCAGTTACTCGAGGGACAGGGTCTATGGCTACACCTTC. The V gene is TRBV6-5, the J gene TRBJ1-2, with 9 bases aligning to TRBD1. This CDR3 region has 15 residues. In germline, CDR1 is MNHEY, CDR2 SVGAGI. J gave up 4 bases and V 0 bases, and 3 bases lay outside the gene matches.